This T cell receptor beta chain was sequenced in a study of radiotherapy plus CTLA-4 blockade in lung cancer. Study as a whole: For 18% of patients, objective responses occurred, and about 30% had disease control. Study results and caveats: Radiotherapy was combined with ipilimumab, and tumor-derived TCR clones then expanded in blood. The best predictor of response was reported to be early blood T cell clone dynamics, with interferon-beta.

This CDR3 region has 18 residues. Germline lookup yields CDR1 SGHTA and CDR2 FQGNSA. With 5 bases clipped from V and 5 bases from J, the junction kept 13 bases outside the gene matches. TCRdb's copy holds only in-frame clones and misses some; the assay was immunoSEQ multiplex PCR. The sample contains 71,000 or so clones, around nine tenths of which appear only once. On this clone itself: Its antigen is not identified.

This receptor was taken from a human donor with non-small cell lung cancer who had stable disease on radiotherapy plus ipilimumab. The rearrangement uses TRBV7-2 and TRBJ2-5, with 14 bases fitting TRBD2. The starting material was peripheral blood, obtained from a patient treated with radiotherapy plus ipilimumab. As DNA, the CDR3 is TGTGCCAGCAGCCCACAGATCCGGACTAGCGGGGGGCGTGAGACCCAGTACTTC. As protein: CASSPQIRTSGGRETQYF.